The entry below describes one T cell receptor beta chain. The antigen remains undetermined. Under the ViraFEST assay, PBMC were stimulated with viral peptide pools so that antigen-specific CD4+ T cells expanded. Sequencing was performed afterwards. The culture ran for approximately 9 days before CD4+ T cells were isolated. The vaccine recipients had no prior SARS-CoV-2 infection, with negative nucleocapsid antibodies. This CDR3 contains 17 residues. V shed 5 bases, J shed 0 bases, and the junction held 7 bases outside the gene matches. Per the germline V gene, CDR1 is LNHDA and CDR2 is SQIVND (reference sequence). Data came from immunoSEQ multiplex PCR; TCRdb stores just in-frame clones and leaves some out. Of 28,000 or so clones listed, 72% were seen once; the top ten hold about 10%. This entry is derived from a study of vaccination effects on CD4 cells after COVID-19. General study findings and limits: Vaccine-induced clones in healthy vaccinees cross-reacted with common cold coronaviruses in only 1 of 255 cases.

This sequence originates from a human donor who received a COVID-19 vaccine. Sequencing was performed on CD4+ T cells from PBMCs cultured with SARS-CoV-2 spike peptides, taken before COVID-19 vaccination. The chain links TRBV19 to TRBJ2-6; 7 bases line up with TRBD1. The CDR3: CASSADDRVSGANVLTF. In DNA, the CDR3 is TGTGCCAGTAGTGCCGACGACAGGGTCTCTGGGGCCAACGTCCTGACTTTC.